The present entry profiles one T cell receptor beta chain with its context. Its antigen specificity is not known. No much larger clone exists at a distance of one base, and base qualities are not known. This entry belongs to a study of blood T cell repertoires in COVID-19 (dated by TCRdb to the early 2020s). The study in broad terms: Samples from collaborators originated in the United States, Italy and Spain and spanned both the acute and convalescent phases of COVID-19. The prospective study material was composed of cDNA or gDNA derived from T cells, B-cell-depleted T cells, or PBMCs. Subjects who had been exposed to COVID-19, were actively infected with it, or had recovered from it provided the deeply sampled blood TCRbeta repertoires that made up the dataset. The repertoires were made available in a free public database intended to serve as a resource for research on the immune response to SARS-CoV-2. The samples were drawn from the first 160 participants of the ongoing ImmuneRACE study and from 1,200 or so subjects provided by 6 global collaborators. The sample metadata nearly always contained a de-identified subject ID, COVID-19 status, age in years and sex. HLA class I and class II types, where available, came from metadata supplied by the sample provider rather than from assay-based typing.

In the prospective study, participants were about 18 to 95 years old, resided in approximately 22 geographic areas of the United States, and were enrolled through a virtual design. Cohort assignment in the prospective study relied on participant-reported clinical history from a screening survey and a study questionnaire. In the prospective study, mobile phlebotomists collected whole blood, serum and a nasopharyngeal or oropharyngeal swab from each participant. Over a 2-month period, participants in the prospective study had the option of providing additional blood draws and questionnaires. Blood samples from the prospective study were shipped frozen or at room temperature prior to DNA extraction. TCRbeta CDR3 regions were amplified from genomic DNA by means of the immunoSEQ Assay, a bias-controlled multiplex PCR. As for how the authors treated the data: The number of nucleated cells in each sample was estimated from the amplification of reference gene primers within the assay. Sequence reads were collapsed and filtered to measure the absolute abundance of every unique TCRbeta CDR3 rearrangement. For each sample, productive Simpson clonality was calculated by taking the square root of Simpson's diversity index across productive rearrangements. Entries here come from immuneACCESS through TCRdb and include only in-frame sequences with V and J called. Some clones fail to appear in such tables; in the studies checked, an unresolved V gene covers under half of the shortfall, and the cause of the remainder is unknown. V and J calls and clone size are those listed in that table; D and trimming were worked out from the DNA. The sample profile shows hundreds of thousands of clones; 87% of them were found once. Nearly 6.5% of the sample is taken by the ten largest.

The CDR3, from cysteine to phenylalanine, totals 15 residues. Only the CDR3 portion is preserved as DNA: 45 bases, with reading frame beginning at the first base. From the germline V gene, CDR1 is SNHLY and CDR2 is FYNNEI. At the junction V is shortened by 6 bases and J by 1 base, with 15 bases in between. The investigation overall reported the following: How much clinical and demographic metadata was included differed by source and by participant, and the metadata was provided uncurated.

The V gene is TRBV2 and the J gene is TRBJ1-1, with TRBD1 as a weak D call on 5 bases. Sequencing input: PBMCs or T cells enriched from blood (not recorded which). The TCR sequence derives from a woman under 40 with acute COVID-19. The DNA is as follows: TGTGCCAGCAGCCTCCTTTGGGGGGGGAACACTGAAGCTTTCTTT. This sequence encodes CASSLLWGGNTEAFF.